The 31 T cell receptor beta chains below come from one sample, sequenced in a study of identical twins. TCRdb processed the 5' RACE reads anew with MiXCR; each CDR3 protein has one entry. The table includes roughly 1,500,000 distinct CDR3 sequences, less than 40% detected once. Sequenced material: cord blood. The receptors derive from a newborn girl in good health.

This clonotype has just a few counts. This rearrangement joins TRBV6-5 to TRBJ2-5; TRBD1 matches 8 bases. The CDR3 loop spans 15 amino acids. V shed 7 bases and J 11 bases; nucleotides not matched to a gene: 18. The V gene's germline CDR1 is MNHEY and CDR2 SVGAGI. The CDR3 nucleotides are TGTGCCAGCATGACAGGACAGGGTTCGGGCAATGAGCAGTACTTC. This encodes CASMTGQGSGNEQYF.

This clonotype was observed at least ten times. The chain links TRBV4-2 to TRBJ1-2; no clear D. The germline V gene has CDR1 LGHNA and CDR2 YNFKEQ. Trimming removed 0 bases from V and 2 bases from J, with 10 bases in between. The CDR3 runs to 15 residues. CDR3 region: CASSQDFRTNYGYTF. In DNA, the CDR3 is TGTGCCAGCAGCCAAGATTTCCGAACAAACTATGGCTACACCTTC.

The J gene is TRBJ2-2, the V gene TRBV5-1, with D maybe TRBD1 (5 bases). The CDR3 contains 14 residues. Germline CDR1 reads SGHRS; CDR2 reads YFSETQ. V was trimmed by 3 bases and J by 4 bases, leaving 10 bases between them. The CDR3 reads CASSSSQGTGELFF. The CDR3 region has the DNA TGCGCCAGCAGCTCATCTCAGGGCACCGGGGAGCTGTTTTTT.

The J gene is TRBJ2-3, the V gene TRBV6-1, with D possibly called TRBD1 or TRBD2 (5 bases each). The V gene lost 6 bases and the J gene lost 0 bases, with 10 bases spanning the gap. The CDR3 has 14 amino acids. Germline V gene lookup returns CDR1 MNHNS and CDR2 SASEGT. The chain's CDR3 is CASSDRDSTDTQYF. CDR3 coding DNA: TGTGCCAGCAGCGACCGGGACAGCACAGATACGCAGTATTTT.

CDR3 protein: CASIEGGMANEQFF. The CDR3 DNA reads TGTGCCAGCATTGAGGGGGGGATGGCCAATGAGCAGTTCTTC. The V call is TRBV2, the J call TRBJ2-1; D is possibly TRBD2 (7 bases). Per germline, CDR1 SNHLY and CDR2 FYNNEI. The CDR3 loop spans 14 amino acids. V lost 7 bases and J 6 bases, leaving 16 bases between the germline ends.

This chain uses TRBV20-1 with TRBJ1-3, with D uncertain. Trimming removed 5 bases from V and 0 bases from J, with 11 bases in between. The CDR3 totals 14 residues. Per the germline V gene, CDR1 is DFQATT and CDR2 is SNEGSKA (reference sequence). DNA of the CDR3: TGCAGTGCTGGCAGACACTCCTCTGGAAACACCATATATTTT. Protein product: CSAGRHSSGNTIYF.

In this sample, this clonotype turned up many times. The chain's CDR3 is CASSQVTSGRYEQYF. The CDR3 DNA sequence: TGTGCCAGCAGCCAAGTCACTAGCGGGAGATACGAGCAGTACTTC. V usage is TRBV4-2 and J usage is TRBJ2-7; 11 bases are a match to TRBD2. J gave up 4 bases and V 1 base, and 3 bases lay outside the gene matches. The CDR3 is made up of 15 amino acids. Per the germline V gene, CDR1 is LGHNA and CDR2 is YNFKEQ.

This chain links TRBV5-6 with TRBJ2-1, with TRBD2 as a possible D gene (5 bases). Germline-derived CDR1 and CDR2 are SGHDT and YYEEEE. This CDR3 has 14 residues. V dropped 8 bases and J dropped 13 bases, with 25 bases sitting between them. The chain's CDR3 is CASSRKTSVETQFF. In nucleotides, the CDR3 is TGTGCCAGTAGCCGTAAAACTAGTGTAGAGACCCAGTTCTTC. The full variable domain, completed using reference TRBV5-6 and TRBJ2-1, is DAGVTQSPTHLIKTRGQQVTLRCSPKSGHDTVSWYQQALGQGPQFIFQYYEEEERQRGNFPDRFSGHQFPNYSSELNVNALLLGDSALYLCASSRKTSVETQFFGPGTRLTVL.

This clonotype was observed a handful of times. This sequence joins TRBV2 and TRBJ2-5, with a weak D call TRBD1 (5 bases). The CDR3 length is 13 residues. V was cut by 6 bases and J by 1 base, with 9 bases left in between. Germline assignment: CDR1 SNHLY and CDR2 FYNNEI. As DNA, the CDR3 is TGTGCCAGCAGACAGGCCGTCCAAGAGACCCAGTACTTC. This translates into CASRQAVQETQYF. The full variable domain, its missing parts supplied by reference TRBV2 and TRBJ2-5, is EPEVTQTPSHQVTQMGQEVILRCVPISNHLYFYWYRQILGQKVEFLVSFYNNEISEKSEIFDDQFSVERPDGSNFTLKIRSTKLEDSAMYFCASRQAVQETQYFGPGTRLLVL.

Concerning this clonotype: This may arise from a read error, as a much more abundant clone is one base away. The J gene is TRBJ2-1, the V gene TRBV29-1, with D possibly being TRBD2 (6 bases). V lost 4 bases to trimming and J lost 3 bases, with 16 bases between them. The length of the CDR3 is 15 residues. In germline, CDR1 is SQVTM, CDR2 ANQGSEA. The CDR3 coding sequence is TGCAGCGTTGGCTTCCGGGGGAGATTCTACAATGAGCAGTTCTTC. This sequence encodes CSVGFRGRFYNEQFF.

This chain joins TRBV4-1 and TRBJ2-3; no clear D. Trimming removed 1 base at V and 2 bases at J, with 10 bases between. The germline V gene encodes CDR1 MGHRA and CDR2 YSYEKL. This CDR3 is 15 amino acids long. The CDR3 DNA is TGCGCCAGCAGCCAAGTGAAATTTCACACAGATACGCAGTATTTT. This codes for CASSQVKFHTDTQYF.

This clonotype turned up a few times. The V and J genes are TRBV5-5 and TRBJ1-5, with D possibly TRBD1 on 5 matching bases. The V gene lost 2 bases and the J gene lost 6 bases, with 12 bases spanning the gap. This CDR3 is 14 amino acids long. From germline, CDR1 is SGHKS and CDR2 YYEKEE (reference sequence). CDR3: CASSLRQGSQPQHF. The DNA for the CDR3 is TGTGCCAGCAGCTTAAGGCAGGGTAGTCAGCCCCAGCATTTT. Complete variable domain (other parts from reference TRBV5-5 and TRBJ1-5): DAGVTQSPTHLIKTRGQQVTLRCSPISGHKSVSWYQQVLGQGPQFIFQYYEKEERGRGNFPDRFSARQFPNYSSELNVNALLLGDSALYLCASSLRQGSQPQHFGDGTRLSIL.

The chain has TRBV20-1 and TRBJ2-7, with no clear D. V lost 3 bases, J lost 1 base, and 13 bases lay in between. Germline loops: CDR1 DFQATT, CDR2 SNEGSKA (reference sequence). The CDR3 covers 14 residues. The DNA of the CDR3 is TGCAGTGCTAGTCCCAGCGCCCTTTCCTACGAGCAGTACTTC. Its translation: CSASPSALSYEQYF.

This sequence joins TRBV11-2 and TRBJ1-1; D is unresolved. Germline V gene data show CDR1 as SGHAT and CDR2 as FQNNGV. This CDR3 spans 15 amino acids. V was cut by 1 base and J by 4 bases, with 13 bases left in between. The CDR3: CASSLVYPGGTEAFF. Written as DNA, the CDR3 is TGTGCCAGCAGCTTAGTCTATCCCGGAGGCACTGAAGCTTTCTTT.

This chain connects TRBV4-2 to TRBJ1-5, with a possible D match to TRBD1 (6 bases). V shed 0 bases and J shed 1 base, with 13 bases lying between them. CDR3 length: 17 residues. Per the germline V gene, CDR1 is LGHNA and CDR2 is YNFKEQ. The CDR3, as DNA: TGTGCCAGCAGCCAAGATACAGGGTTGGAGAGCAATCAGCCCCAGCATTTT. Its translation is CASSQDTGLESNQPQHF.

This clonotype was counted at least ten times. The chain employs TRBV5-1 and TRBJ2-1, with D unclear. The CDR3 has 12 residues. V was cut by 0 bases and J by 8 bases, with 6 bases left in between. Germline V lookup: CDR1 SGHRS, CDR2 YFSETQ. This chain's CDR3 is CASSLANDEQFF. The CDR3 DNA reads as TGCGCCAGCAGCTTGGCCAACGATGAGCAGTTCTTC. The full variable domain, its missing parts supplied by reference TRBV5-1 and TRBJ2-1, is KAGVTQTPRYLIKTRGQQVTLSCSPISGHRSVSWYQQTPGQGLQFLFEYFSETQRNKGNFPGRFSGRQFSNSRSEMNVSTLELGDSALYLCASSLANDEQFFGPGTRLTVL.

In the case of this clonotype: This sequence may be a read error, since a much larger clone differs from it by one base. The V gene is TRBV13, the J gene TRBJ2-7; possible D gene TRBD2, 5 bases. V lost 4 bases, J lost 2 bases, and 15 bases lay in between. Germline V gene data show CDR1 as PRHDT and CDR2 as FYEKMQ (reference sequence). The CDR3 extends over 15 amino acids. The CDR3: CASSSLDGLTYEQYF. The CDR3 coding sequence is TGTGCCAGCAGCTCATTGGACGGACTCACCTACGAGCAGTACTTC.

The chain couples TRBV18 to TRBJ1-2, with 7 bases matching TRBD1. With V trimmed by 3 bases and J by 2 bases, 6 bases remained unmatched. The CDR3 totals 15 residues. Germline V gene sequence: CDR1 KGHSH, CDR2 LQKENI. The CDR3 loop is CASSPIPGQNYGYTF. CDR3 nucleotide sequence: TGTGCCAGCTCACCTATTCCGGGACAGAACTATGGCTACACCTTC.

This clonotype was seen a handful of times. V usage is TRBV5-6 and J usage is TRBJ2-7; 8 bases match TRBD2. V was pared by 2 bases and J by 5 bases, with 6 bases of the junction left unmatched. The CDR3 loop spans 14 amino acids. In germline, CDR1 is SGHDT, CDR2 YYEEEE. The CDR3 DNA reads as TGTGCCAGCAGCTTCGGGACTAGACACGACGAGCAGTACTTC. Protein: CASSFGTRHDEQYF.

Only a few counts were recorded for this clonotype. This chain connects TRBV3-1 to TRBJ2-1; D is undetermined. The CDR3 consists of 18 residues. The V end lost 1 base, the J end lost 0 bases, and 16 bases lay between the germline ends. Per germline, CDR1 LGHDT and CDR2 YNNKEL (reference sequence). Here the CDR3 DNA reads TGTGCCAGCAGCCAAGTTTTTTCAGGTCCTAGCTCCTACAATGAGCAGTTCTTC. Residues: CASSQVFSGPSSYNEQFF.

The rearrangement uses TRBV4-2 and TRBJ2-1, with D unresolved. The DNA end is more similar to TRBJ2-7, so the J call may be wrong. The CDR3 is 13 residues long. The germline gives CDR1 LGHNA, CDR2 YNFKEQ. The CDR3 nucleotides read TGTGCCAGCAGCCAGAACGGAGACAATGAGCAGTACTTC. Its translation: CASSQNGDNEQYF.

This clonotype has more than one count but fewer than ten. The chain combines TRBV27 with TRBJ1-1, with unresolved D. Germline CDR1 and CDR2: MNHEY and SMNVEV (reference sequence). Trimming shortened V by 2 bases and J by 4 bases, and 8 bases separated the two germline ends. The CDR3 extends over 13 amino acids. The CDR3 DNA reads TGTGCCAGCAGTTTAAGAGGGATCACTGAAGCTTTCTTT. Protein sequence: CASSLRGITEAFF.

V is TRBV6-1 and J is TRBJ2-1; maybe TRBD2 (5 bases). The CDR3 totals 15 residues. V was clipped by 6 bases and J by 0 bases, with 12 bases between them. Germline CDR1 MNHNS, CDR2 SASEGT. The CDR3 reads CASRPGMSSYNEQFF. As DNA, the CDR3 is TGTGCCAGCAGACCGGGAATGAGCTCCTACAATGAGCAGTTCTTC.

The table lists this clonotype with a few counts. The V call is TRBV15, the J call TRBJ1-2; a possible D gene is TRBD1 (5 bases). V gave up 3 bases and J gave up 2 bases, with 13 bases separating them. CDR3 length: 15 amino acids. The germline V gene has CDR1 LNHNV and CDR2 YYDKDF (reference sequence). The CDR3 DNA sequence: TGTGCCACCAGCAGCAGCAGGGATTGGAACTATGGCTACACCTTC. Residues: CATSSSRDWNYGYTF.

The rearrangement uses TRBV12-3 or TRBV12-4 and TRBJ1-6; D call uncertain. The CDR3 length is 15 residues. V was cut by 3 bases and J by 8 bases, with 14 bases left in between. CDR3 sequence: CASSLLLSRDSPLHF. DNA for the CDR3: TGTGCCAGCAGTTTGTTATTATCTCGGGATTCACCCCTCCACTTT.

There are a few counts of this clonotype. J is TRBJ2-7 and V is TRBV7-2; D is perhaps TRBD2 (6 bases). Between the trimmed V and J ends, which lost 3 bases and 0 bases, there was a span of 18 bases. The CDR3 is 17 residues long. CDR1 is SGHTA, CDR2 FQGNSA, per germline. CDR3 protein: CASSFSSGDPYSYEQYF. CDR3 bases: TGTGCCAGCAGCTTCAGTTCGGGGGACCCCTACTCCTACGAGCAGTACTTC. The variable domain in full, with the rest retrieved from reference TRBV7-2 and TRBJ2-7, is GAGVSQSPSNKVTEKGKDVELRCDPISGHTALYWYRQSLGQGLEFLIYFQGNSAPDKSGLPSDRFSAERTGGSVSTLTIQRTQQEDSAVYLCASSFSSGDPYSYEQYFGPGTRLTVT.

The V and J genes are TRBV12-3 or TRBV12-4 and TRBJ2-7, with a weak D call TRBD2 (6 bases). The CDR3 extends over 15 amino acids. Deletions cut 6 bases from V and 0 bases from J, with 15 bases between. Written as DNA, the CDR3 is TGTGCCAGCAGCCACAGACTAGGCAGCTCCTACGAGCAGTACTTC. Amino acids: CASSHRLGSSYEQYF.

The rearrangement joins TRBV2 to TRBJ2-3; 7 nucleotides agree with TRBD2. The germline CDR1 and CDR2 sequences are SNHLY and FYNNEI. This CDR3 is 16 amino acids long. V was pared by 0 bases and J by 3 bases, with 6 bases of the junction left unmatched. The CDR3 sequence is CASSEAPAGITDTQYF. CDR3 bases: TGTGCCAGCAGTGAAGCGCCAGCGGGAATAACAGATACGCAGTATTTT.

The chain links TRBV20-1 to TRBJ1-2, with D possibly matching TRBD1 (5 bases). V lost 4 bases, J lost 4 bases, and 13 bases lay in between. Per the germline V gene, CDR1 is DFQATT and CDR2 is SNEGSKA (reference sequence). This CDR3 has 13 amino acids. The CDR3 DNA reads TGCAGTGCTACCAGTCTGGGGGGCTATGGCTACACCTTC. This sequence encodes CSATSLGGYGYTF.

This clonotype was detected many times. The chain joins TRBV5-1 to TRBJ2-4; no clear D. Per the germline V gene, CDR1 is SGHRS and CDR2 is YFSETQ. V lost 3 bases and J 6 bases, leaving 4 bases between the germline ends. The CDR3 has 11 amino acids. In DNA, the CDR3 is TGCGCCAGCAGCTATGGAAACATTCAGTACTTC. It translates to CASSYGNIQYF.

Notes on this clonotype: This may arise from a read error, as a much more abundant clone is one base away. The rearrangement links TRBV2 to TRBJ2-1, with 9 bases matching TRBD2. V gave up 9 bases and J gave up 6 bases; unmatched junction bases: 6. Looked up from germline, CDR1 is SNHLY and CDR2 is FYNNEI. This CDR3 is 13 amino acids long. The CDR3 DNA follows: TGTGCCAGAACCGGGACTAGCCTCAATGAGCAGTTCTTC. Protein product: CARTGTSLNEQFF.